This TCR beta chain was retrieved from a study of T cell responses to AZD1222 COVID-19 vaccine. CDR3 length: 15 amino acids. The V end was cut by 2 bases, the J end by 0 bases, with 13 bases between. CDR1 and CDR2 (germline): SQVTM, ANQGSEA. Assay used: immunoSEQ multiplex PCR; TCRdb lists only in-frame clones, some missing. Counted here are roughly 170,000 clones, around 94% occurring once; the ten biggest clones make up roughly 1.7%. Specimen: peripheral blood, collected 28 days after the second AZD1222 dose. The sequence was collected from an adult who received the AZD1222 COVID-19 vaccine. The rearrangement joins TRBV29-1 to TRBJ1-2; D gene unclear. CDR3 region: CSVEWQCSTNYGYTF. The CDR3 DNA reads TGCAGCGTTGAATGGCAGTGTTCTACTAACTATGGCTACACCTTC.